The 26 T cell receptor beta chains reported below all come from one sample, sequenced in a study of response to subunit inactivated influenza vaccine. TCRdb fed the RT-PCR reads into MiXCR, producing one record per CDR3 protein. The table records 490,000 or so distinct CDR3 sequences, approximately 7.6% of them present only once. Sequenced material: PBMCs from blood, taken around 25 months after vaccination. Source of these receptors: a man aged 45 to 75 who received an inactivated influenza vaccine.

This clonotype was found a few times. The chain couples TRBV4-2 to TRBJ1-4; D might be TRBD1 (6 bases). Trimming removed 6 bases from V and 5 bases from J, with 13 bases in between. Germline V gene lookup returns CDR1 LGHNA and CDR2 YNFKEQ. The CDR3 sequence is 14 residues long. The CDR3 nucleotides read TGTGCCAGCAGTGTCGACAGGTCAAATGAAAAACTGTTTTTT. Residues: CASSVDRSNEKLFF.

The CDR3 DNA is TGTGCCAGCAGTTTCGATCCTAGCGGTAGTCGCTACAATGAGCAGTTCTTC. Translated: CASSFDPSGSRYNEQFF. V and J are TRBV6-5 and TRBJ2-1; 7 bases align to TRBD2. Germline values: CDR1 MNHEY, CDR2 SVGAGI. Germline trimming cut 4 bases from V and 3 bases from J; bases unmatched to any gene: 12. The CDR3 runs to 17 residues.

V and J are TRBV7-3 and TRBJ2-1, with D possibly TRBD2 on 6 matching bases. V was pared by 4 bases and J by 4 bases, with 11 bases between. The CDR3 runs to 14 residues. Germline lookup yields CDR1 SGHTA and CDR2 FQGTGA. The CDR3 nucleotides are TGTGCCAGCAGCTGGGGACTGGAGTACAATGAGCAGTTCTTC. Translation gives CASSWGLEYNEQFF. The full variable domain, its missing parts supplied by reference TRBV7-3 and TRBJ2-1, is GAGVSQTPSNKVTEKGKYVELRCDPISGHTALYWYRQSLGQGPEFLIYFQGTGAADDSGLPNDRFFAVRPEGSVSTLKIQRTERGDSAVYLCASSWGLEYNEQFFGPGTRLTVL.

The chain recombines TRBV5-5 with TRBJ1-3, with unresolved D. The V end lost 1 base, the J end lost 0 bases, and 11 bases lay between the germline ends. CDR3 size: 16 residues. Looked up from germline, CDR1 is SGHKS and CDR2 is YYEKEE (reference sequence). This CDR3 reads CASSLHGSPSGNTIYF. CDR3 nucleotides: TGTGCCAGCAGCTTGCACGGCTCGCCCTCTGGAAACACCATATATTTT.

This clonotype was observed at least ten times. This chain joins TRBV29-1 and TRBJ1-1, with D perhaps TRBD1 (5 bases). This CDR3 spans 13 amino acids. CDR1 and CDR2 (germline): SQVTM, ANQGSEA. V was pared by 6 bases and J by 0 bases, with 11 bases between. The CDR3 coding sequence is TGCAGCGTGGAGACAGTCCTGAACACTGAAGCTTTCTTT. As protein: CSVETVLNTEAFF.

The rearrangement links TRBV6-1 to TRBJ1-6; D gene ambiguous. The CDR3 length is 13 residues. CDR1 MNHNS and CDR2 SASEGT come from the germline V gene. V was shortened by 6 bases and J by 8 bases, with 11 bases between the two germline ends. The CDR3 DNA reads TGTGCCAGCAGGGGCCCCATGTATTCACCCCTCCACTTT. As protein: CASRGPMYSPLHF.

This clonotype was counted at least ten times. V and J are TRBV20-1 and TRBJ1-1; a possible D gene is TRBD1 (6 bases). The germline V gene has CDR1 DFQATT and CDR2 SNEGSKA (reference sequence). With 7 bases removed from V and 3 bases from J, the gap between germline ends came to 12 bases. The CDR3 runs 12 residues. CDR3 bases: TGCAGTGTAGCGGGACATTACACTGAAGCTTTCTTT. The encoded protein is CSVAGHYTEAFF.

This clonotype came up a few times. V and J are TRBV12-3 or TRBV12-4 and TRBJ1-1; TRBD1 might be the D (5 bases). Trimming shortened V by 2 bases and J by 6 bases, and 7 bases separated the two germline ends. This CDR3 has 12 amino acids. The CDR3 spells CASSLRGSEAFF. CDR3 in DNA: TGTGCCAGCAGTTTAAGGGGTTCTGAAGCTTTCTTT.

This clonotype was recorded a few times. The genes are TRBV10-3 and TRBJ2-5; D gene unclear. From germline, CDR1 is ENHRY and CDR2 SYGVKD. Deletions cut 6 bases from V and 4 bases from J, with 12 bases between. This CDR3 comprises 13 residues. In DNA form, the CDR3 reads TGTGCCATCAGAGATCCCGGGCGAGAGACCCAGTACTTC. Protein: CAIRDPGRETQYF.

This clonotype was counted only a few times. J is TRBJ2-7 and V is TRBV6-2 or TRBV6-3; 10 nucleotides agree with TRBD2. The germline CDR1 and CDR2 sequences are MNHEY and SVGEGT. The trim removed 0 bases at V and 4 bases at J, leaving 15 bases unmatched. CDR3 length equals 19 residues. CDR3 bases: TGTGCCAGCAGTTACTCTCCACTAGCGGGGACCTCCGCATTTTACGAGCAGTACTTC. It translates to CASSYSPLAGTSAFYEQYF.

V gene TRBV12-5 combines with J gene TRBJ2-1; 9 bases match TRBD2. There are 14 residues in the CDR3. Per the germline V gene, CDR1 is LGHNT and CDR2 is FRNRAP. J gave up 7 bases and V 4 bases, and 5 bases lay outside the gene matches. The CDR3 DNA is TGTGCTAGTGGTTATAGCGGGAGTCTGAATGAGCAGTTCTTC. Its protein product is CASGYSGSLNEQFF.

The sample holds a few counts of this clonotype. The CDR3 sequence: CASSPDLGQLMNTEAFF. The DNA for the CDR3 is TGTGCCAGCAGCCCGGACTTGGGACAGCTAATGAACACTGAAGCTTTCTTT. The chain joins TRBV5-5 to TRBJ1-1, with 7 bases fitting TRBD1. The V segment lost 4 bases and the J segment 0 bases; nucleotides outside the gene matches: 12. Germline lookup yields CDR1 SGHKS and CDR2 YYEKEE (reference sequence). CDR3 length equals 17 residues. The variable domain in full, with the rest retrieved from reference TRBV5-5 and TRBJ1-1, is DAGVTQSPTHLIKTRGQQVTLRCSPISGHKSVSWYQQVLGQGPQFIFQYYEKEERGRGNFPDRFSARQFPNYSSELNVNALLLGDSALYLCASSPDLGQLMNTEAFFGQGTRLTVV.

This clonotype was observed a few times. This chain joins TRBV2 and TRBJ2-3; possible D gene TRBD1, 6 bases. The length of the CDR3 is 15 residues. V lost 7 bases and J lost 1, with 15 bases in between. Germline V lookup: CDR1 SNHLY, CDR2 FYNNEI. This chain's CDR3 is CASTQNDRRTDTQYF. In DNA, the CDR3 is TGTGCCAGCACCCAGAACGACAGGCGCACAGATACGCAGTATTTT. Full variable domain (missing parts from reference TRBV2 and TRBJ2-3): EPEVTQTPSHQVTQMGQEVILRCVPISNHLYFYWYRQILGQKVEFLVSFYNNEISEKSEIFDDQFSVERPDGSNFTLKIRSTKLEDSAMYFCASTQNDRRTDTQYFGPGTRLTVL.

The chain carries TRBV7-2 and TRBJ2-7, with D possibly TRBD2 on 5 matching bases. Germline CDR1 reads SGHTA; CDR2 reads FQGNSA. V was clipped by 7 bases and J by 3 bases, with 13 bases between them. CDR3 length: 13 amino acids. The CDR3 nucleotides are TGTGCCAGCAAATGGAGGAAGGACTACGAGCAGTACTTC. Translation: CASKWRKDYEQYF.

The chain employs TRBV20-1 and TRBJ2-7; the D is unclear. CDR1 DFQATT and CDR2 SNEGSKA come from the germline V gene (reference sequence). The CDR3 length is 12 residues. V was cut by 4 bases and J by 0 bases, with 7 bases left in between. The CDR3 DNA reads TGCAGTGCTACGCGGAGCTCCTACGAGCAGTACTTC. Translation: CSATRSSYEQYF.

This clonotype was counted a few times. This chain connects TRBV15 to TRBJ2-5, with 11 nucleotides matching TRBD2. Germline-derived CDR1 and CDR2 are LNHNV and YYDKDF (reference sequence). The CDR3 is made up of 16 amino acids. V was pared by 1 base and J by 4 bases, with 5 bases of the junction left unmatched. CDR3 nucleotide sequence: TGTGCCACCAGCAGAGCTAGCGGGGGGCAAGTAGAGACCCAGTACTTC. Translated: CATSRASGGQVETQYF.

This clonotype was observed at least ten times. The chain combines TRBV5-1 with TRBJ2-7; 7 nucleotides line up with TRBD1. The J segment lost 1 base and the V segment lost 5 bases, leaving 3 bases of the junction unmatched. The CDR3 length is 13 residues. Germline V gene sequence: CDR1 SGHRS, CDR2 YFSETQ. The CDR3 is CASRTGRSYEQYF. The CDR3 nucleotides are TGCGCCAGCAGGACAGGGCGATCCTACGAGCAGTACTTC. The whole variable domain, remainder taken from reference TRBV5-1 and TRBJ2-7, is KAGVTQTPRYLIKTRGQQVTLSCSPISGHRSVSWYQQTPGQGLQFLFEYFSETQRNKGNFPGRFSGRQFSNSRSEMNVSTLELGDSALYLCASRTGRSYEQYFGPGTRLTVT.

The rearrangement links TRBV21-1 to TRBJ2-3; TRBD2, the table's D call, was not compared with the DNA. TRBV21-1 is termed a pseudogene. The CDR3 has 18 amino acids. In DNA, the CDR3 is TGTGCCAGCAGCTCAAGGGGCGGGAGCCTTATTTACACAGATACGCAGTATTTT. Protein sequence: CASSSRGGSLIYTDTQYF.

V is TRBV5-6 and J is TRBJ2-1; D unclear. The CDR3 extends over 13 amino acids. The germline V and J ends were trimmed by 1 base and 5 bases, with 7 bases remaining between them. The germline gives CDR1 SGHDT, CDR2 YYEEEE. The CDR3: CASSLSVNNEQFF. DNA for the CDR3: TGTGCCAGCAGCTTGTCGGTGAACAATGAGCAGTTCTTC.

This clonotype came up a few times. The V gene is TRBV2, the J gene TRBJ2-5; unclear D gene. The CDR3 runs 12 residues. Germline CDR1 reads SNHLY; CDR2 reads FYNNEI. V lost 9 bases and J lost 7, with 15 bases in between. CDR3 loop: CASEWVTGTQYF. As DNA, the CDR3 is TGTGCCAGTGAATGGGTCACGGGGACCCAGTACTTC.

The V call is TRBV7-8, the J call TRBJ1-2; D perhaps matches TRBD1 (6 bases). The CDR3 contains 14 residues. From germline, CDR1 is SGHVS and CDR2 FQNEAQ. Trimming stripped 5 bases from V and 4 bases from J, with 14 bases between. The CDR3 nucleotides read TGTGCCAGCAGCAATGGGGGGCGCGTCTATGGCTACACCTTC. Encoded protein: CASSNGGRVYGYTF.

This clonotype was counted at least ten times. The CDR3 DNA follows: TGTGCCAGCAGTGAATATACAGGGGGCGAGCAGTACTTC. Its translation is CASSEYTGGEQYF. V usage is TRBV25-1 and J usage is TRBJ2-7; 8 bases map to TRBD1. Per germline, CDR1 MGHDK and CDR2 SYGVNS. CDR3 length equals 13 residues. V gave up 0 bases and J gave up 6 bases; unmatched junction bases: 1.

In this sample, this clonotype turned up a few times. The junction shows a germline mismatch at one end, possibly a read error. The CDR3 here is CASREGQDTDTQYF. The CDR3 nucleotides are TGTGCCAGCAGGGAAGGACAGGACACAGATACGCAGTATTTT. This rearrangement joins TRBV2 to TRBJ2-3; the match to TRBD1 covers 7 bases. Germline loops: CDR1 SNHLY, CDR2 FYNNEI. There are 14 residues in the CDR3.

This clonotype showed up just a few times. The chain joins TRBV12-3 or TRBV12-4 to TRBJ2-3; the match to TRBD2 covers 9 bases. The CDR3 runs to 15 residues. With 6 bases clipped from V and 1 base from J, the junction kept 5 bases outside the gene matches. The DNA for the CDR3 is TGTGCCAGCAGCCCGAGCGGGGGGCGCACAGATACGCAGTATTTT. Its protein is CASSPSGGRTDTQYF.

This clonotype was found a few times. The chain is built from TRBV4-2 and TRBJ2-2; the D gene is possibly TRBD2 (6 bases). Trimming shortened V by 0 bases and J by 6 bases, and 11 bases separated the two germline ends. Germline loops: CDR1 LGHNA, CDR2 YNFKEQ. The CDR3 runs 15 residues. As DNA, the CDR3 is TGTGCCAGCAGCCAAGATCGACTAGGGGCCGGGGAGCTGTTTTTT. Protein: CASSQDRLGAGELFF.

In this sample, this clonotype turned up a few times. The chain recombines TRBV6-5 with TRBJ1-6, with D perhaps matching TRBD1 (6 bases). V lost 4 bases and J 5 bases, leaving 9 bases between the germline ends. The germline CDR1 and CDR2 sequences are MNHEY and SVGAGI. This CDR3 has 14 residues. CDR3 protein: CASSSTGNNSPLHF. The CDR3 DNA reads TGTGCCAGCAGTTCAACAGGGAATAATTCACCCCTCCACTTT.